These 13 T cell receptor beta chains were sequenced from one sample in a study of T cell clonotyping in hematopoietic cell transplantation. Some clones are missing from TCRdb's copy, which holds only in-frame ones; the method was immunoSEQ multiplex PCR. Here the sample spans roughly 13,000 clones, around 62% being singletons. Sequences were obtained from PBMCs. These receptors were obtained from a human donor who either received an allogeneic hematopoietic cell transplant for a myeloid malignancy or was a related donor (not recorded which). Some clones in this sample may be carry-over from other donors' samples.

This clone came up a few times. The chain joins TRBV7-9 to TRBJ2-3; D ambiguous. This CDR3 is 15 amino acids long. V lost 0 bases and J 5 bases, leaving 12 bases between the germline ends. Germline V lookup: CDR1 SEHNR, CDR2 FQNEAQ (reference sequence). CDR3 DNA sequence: TGTGCCAGCAGCTTAGCGCTATACTGGGGAGATACGCAGTATTTT. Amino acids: CASSLALYWGDTQYF.

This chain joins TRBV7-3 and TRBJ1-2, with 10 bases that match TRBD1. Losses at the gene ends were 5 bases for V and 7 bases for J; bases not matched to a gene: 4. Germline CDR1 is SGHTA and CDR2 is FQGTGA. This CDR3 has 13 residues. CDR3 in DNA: TGTGCCAGCAGCCGCGGACAGGGGGGTGGCTACACCTTC. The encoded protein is CASSRGQGGGYTF.

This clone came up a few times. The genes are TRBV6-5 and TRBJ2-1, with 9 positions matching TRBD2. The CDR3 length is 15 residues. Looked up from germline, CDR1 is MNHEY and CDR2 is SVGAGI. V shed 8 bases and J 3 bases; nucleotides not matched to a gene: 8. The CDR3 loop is CASASSGTIYNEQFF. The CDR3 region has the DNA TGTGCCAGCGCGTCTAGCGGGACTATCTACAATGAGCAGTTCTTC.

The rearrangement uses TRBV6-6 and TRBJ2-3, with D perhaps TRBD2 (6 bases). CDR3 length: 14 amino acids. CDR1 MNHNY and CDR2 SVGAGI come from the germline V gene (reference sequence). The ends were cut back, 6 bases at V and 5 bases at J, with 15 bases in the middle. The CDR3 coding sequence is TGTGCCAGCAGACTGTCTGGTAGCGGAGATACGCAGTATTTT. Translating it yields CASRLSGSGDTQYF.

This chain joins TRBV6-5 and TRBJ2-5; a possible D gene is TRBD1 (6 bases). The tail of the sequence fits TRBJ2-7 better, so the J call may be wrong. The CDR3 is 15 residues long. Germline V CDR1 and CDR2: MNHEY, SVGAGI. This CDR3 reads CASSYSKGRGYEQYF. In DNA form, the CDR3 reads TGTGCCAGCAGTTACTCGAAGGGCAGGGGCTACGAGCAGTACTTC.

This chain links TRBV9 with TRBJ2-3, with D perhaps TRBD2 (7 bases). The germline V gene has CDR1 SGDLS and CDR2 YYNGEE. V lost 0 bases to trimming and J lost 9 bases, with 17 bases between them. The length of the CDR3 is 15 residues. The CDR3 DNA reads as TGTGCCAGCAGCGTAGAGGTTACATCGGGGGGCACGCAGTATTTT. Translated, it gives CASSVEVTSGGTQYF.

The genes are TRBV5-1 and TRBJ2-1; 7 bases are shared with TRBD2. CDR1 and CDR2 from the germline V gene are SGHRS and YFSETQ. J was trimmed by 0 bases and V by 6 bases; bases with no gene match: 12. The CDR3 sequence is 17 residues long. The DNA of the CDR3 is TGCGCCAGCACCCGGCTGCTAGCGGACTTCTCCTACAATGAGCAGTTCTTC. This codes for CASTRLLADFSYNEQFF.

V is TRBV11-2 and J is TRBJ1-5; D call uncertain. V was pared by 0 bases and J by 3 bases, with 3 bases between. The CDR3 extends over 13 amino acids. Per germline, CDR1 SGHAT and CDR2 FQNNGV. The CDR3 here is CASSLDHNQPQHF. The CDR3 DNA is TGTGCCAGCAGCTTAGACCACAATCAGCCCCAGCATTTT.

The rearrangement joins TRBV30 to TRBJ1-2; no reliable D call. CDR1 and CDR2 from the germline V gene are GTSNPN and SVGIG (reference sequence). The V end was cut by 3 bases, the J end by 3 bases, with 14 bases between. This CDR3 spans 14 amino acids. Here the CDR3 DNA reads TGTGCCTGGAGAGCCGCGAGGTTTCACTATGGCTACACCTTC. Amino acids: CAWRAARFHYGYTF.

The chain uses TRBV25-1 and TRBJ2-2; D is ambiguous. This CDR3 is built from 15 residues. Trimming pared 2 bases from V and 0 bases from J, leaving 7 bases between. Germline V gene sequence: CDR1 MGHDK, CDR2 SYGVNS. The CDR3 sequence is CASSEDTANTGELFF. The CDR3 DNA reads TGTGCCAGCAGTGAAGACACTGCGAACACCGGGGAGCTGTTTTTT.

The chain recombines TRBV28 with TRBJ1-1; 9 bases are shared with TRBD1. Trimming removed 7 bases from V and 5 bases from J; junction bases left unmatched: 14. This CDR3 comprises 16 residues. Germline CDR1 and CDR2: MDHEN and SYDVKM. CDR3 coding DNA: TGTGCCAGCACCTTGACAGGGGGGGCGAAGGAGACTGAAGCTTTCTTT. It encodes CASTLTGGAKETEAFF.

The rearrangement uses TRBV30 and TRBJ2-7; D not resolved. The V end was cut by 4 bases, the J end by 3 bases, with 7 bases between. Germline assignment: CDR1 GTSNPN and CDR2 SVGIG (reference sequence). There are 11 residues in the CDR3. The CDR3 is CAWKLGYEQYF. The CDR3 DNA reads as TGTGCCTGGAAATTGGGCTACGAGCAGTACTTC. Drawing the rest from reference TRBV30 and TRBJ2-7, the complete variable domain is SQTIHQWPATLVQPVGSPLSLECTVEGTSNPNLYWYRQAAGRGLQLLFYSVGIGQISSEVPQNLSASRPQDRQFILSSKKLLLSDSGFYLCAWKLGYEQYFGPGTRLTVT.

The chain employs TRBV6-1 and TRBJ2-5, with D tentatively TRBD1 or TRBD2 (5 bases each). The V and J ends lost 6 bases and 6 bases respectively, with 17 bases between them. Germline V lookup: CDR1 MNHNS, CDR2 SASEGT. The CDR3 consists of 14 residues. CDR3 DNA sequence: TGTGCCAGCAGAGAGGGGCCCCTCATACAGACCCAGTACTTC. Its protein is CASREGPLIQTQYF.